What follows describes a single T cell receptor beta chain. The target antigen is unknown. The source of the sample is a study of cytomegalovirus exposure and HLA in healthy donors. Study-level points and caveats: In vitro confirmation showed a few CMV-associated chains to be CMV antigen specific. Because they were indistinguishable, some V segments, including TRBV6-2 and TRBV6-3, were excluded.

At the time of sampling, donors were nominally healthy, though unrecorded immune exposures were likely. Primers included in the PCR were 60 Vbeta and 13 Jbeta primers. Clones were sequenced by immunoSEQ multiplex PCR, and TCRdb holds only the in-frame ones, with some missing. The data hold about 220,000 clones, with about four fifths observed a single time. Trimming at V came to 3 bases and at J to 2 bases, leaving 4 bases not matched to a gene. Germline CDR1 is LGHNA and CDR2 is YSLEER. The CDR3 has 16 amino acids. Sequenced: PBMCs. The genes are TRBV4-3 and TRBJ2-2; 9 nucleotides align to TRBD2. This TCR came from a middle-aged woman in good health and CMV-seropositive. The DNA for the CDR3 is TGCGCCAGCAGCCAGAGACTAGCGGTTAACACCGGGGAGCTGTTTTTT. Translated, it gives CASSQRLAVNTGELFF.